This is a list of T cell receptor beta chains from one sample in a study of blood T cells in healthy people across ages. TCRdb passed the 5' RACE reads through MiXCR, listing each CDR3 protein once. The table has hundreds of thousands of distinct CDR3 sequences, 21% seen once. The sequencing input was blood. All receptors come from a man between 65 and 80 years old in good health. Each CDR3 is given with its conserved first and last residue. The D gene is left open where the match is weak. Rows give clone size only sometimes, using once, few, many, or a class for an expanded clone.

J gene	V gene	D gene	CDR3 length	clone size	CDR3 protein	CDR3 DNA
TRBJ2-5	TRBV25-1	TRBD2	16	-	CASRTSGSGGLETQYF	TGTGCCAGCAGAACTAGCGGGAGTGGGGGTTTGGAGACCCAGTACTTC
TRBJ1-2	TRBV5-6	-	15	-	CASSPTGEEDYGYTF	TGTGCCAGCAGCCCTACGGGGGAGGAGGACTATGGCTACACCTTC
TRBJ2-3	TRBV12-3/TRBV12-4	-	12	-	CASSRTADVEYF	TGTGCCAGCAGTAGAACCGCAGATGTGGAGTATTTT
TRBJ1-5	TRBV28	-	14	few	CASSLRSSNQPQHF	TGTGCCAGCAGTTTAAGATCAAGTAATCAGCCCCAGCATTTT
TRBJ1-1	TRBV12-3/TRBV12-4	-	12	once	CASSFMGTEAFF	TGTGCCAGCAGTTTCATGGGGACTGAAGCTTTCTTT
TRBJ2-2	TRBV5-1	-	15	-	CASRLSGTNTGELFF	TGCGCCAGCAGACTCTCCGGGACAAACACCGGGGAGCTGTTTTTT
TRBJ2-3	TRBV9	-	15	-	CASSSRDEGINTQYF	TGTGCCAGCAGCTCGCGGGATGAGGGAATAAATACGCAGTATTTT
TRBJ2-1	TRBV7-3	TRBD2	19	few	CASSPLGLAAMSSYNEQFF	TGTGCCAGCAGCCCTTTGGGACTAGCGGCAATGAGCTCCTACAATGAGCAGTTCTTC
TRBJ2-5	TRBV4-1	-	15	many	CASSQDWASEVTQYF	TGCGCCAGCAGCCAAGATTGGGCTAGCGAAGTTACCCAGTACTTC
TRBJ2-2	TRBV10-3	TRBD1	15	few	CAINTGVTGTGELFF	TGTGCCATCAACACAGGGGTAACGGGCACCGGGGAGCTGTTTTTT
TRBJ2-7	TRBV12-3/TRBV12-4	-	12	few	CASSQNRPEQYF	TGTGCCAGCAGTCAAAATCGACCCGAGCAGTACTTC
TRBJ2-3	TRBV19	TRBD2	16	few	CASRTLAGEGTDTQYF	TGTGCCAGTAGGACGCTAGCGGGAGAGGGCACAGATACGCAGTATTTT
TRBJ2-3	TRBV7-8	TRBD2	16	-	CASSPSLAESTDTQYF	TGTGCCAGCAGCCCCTCCCTAGCGGAGAGCACAGATACGCAGTATTTT
TRBJ2-5	TRBV7-2	-	16	-	CASSLTRTAPGETQYF	TGTGCCAGCAGTTTAACCAGGACAGCCCCCGGAGAGACCCAGTACTTC
TRBJ2-5	TRBV5-1	TRBD1	17	-	CASSSNPSTGVQETQYF	TGCGCCAGCAGTTCGAATCCGTCGACAGGGGTACAAGAGACCCAGTACTTC
TRBJ1-5	TRBV6-2/TRBV6-3	-	14	-	CASSSRATNQPQHF	TGTGCCAGCAGTTCCAGGGCCACCAATCAGCCCCAGCATTTT
TRBJ1-1	TRBV6-1	TRBD1	13	few	CASRTGWNTEAFF	TGTGCCAGCAGGACAGGGTGGAACACTGAAGCTTTCTTT
TRBJ2-4	TRBV5-5	TRBD2	14	many	CASSWGLDKNIQYF	TGTGCCAGCAGTTGGGGACTAGACAAAAACATTCAGTACTTC
TRBJ2-7	TRBV29-1	TRBD2	15	few	CSGEPGLAGSSTQYF	TGCAGCGGTGAACCTGGACTAGCGGGTTCCTCTACCCAGTACTTC
TRBJ2-7	TRBV28	-	13	many	CASSLTSSYEQYF	TGTGCCAGCAGTCTAACGTCTTCCTACGAGCAGTACTTC
TRBJ2-1	TRBV11-2	-	16	-	CASSLESGYSYNEQFF	TGTGCCAGCAGCTTAGAAAGCGGCTACTCCTACAATGAGCAGTTCTTC
TRBJ2-5	TRBV7-2	-	14	many	CASSLGGGLETQYF	TGTGCCAGCAGCTTAGGTGGGGGGCTTGAGACCCAGTACTTC
TRBJ1-1	TRBV25-1	-	12	few	CASHTGSTEAFF	TGTGCCAGCCATACAGGGAGCACTGAAGCTTTCTTT
TRBJ2-1	TRBV29-1	TRBD2	14	-	CSVEDSGVYNEQFF	TGCAGCGTTGAAGATAGCGGGGTCTACAATGAGCAGTTCTTC
TRBJ2-5	TRBV28	-	14	many	CASTLPGIWETQYF	TGTGCCAGCACCCTTCCGGGAATCTGGGAGACCCAGTACTTC
TRBJ1-1	TRBV29-1	-	13	once	CSVDLNGIAEAFF	TGCAGCGTTGACCTTAATGGAATCGCTGAAGCTTTCTTT
TRBJ2-7	TRBV11-2	TRBD2	13	few	CASGDYSSYEQYF	TGTGCCAGCGGGGACTACAGCTCCTACGAGCAGTACTTC
TRBJ2-3	TRBV9	TRBD2	16	few	CASSVVTSGLTDTQYF	TGTGCCAGCAGCGTAGTGACTAGCGGACTCACAGATACGCAGTATTTT
TRBJ2-5	TRBV6-5	TRBD2	15	-	CASSHPSGGQETQYF	TGTGCCAGCAGTCACCCAAGCGGGGGCCAAGAGACCCAGTACTTC
TRBJ2-5	TRBV7-8	-	18	-	CASSLAIYRIGGGETQYF	TGTGCCAGCAGCTTAGCCATATACCGAATCGGCGGAGGGGAGACCCAGTACTTC
TRBJ2-7	TRBV7-9	TRBD2	13	few	CASRLAGYDEQYF	TGTGCCAGCAGATTAGCGGGATACGACGAGCAGTACTTC
TRBJ2-1	TRBV14	-	17	many	CASSQAFGRHSYNEQFF	TGTGCCAGCAGCCAAGCGTTTGGCAGGCACTCCTACAATGAGCAGTTCTTC
TRBJ2-1	TRBV7-8	TRBD2	15	many	CASSPGGAGGHEQFF	TGTGCCAGCAGCCCCGGCGGAGCGGGAGGCCATGAGCAGTTCTTC
TRBJ2-4	TRBV29-1	TRBD1	16	few	CSVEETGGATKNIQYF	TGCAGCGTTGAAGAAACAGGGGGCGCGACCAAAAACATTCAGTACTTC
TRBJ2-7	TRBV12-3/TRBV12-4	TRBD1	15	-	CASSLGGQGTYEHYF	TGTGCCAGCAGTTTAGGTGGACAGGGGACCTACGAGCACTACTTC
TRBJ1-5	TRBV20-1	-	12	few	CSASRVNQPQHF	TGCAGTGCTAGCAGGGTTAATCAGCCCCAGCATTTT